Included here is one T cell receptor (beta chain) sequence, with context. Its cognate antigen is unknown. Each CDR3 protein gets one entry after TCRdb re-called the 5' RACE reads with MiXCR. Seen here are some 840,000 distinct CDR3 sequences, 12% observed once, and the top ten hold around 0.51%. The data stem from a study of CD8 T cells in ankylosing spondylitis. Study-wide results and caveats: What seemed typical of ankylosing spondylitis blood was a TCR beta motif built from roughly eight highly homologous variants. Disease-linked clones were reportedly significantly enriched in matched ankylosing spondylitis synovial fluid.

This CDR3 region has 13 residues. The germline V gene has CDR1 SQVTM and CDR2 ANQGSEA. V lost 5 bases and J 3 bases, leaving 10 bases between the germline ends. The TCR originated in a male donor with ankylosing spondylitis. The chain joins TRBV29-1 to TRBJ2-2; a weak D match, TRBD1 (6 bases). What was sequenced was blood, either unsorted or a sorted T cell fraction (not recorded which). The DNA of the CDR3 is TGCAGCGTTACAGGGTACTACACCGGGGAGCTGTTTTTT. Its translation: CSVTGYYTGELFF.